This record covers a single T cell receptor (beta chain). Its antigen is unknown. These data are taken from a study of T cells in localized non-small cell lung cancer. Study-wide findings and caveats: Increased T cell density in blood showed an association with longer overall survival. Adjacent lung held a median around 60 of the top 100 tumor clones. Uninvolved adjacent lung showed peak T cell clonality, exceeding tumor. A single tumor region was sequenced, leaving heterogeneity possible.

This CDR3 has 14 amino acids. V lost 2 bases and J lost 0, with 8 bases in between. CDR1 SGHKS and CDR2 YYEKEE come from the germline V gene (reference sequence). Here immunoSEQ multiplex PCR was the method, and the copy in TCRdb shows in-frame clones only, minus some. Here the sample spans roughly 86,000 clones, about 83% being singletons. The sample was peripheral blood, taken before any cancer treatment. This chain joins TRBV5-5 and TRBJ1-1; no reliable D call. This clonotype originated in a man aged 40-75 years with stage I lung adenocarcinoma. The CDR3 region is CASSFGFMNTEAFF. The DNA for the CDR3 is TGTGCCAGCAGCTTTGGGTTCATGAACACTGAAGCTTTCTTT. Using reference TRBV5-5 and TRBJ1-1 for the parts outside the CDR3, the full variable domain is DAGVTQSPTHLIKTRGQQVTLRCSPISGHKSVSWYQQVLGQGPQFIFQYYEKEERGRGNFPDRFSARQFPNYSSELNVNALLLGDSALYLCASSFGFMNTEAFFGQGTRLTVV.